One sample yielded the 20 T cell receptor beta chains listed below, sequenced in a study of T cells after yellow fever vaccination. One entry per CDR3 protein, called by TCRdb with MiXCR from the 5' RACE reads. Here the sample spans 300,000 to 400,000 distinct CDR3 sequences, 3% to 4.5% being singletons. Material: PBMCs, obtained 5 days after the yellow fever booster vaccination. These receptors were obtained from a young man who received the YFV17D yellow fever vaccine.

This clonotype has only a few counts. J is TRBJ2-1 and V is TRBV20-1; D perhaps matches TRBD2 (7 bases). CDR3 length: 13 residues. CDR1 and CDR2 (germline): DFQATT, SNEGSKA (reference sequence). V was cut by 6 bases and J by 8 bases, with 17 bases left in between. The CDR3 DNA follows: TGCAGTGCCGGGGGGCGACTAGTCCATGAGCAGTTCTTC. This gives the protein CSAGGRLVHEQFF.

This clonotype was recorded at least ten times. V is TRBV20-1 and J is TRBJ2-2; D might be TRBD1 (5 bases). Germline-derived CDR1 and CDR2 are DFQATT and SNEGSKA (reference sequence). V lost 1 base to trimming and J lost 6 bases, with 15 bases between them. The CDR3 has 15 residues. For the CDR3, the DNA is TGCAGTGCTAGAGGAAGTTCAGGGTGGGCCGGGGAGCTGTTTTTT. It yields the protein CSARGSSGWAGELFF.

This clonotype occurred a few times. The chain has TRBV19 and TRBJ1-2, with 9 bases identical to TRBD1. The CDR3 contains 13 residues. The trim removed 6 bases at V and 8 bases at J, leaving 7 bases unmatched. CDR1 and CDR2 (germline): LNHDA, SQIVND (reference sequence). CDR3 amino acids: CASSPGQGSGYTF. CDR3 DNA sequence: TGTGCCAGTAGCCCGGGACAGGGAAGCGGCTACACCTTC.

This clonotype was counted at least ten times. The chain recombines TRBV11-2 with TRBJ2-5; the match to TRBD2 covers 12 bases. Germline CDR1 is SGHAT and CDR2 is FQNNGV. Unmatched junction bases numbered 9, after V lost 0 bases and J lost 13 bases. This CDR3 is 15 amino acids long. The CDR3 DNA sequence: TGTGCCAGCAGCTTAGAACTAGCGGGGGGATACCTGATGTACTTC. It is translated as CASSLELAGGYLMYF.

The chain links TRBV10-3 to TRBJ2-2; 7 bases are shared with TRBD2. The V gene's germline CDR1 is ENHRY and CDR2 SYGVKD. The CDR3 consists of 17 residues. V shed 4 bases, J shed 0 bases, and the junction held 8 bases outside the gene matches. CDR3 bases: TGTGCCATCAGTGTAGGTGGCGGGGGAACGAACACCGGGGAGCTGTTTTTT. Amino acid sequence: CAISVGGGGTNTGELFF.

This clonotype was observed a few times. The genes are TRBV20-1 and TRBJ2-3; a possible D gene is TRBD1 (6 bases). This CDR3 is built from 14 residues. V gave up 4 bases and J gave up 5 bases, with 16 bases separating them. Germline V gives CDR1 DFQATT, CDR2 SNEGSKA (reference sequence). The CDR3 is CSAIRGAQGDTQYF. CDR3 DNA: TGCAGTGCTATCCGAGGGGCACAGGGAGATACGCAGTATTTT.

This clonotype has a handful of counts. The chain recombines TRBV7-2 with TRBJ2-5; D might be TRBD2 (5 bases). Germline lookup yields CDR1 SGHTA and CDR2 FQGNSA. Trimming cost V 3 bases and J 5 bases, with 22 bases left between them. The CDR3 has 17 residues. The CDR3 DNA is TGTGCCAGCAGCTTCCCGGCCCAAATTGGACTGGAGGAGACCCAGTACTTC. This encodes CASSFPAQIGLEETQYF.

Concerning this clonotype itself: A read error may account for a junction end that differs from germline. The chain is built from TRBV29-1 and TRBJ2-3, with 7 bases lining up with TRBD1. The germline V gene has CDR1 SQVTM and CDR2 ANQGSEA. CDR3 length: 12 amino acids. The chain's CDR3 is CSAETGVGTQYF. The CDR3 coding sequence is TGCAGCGCTGAAACAGGGGTGGGCACGCAGTATTTT.

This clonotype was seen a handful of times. This chain's CDR3 is CASSLDRRSYEQYV. The CDR3 DNA reads as TGTGCCAGCAGCTTAGATCGGCGCTCCTACGAGCAGTACGTC. The chain combines TRBV7-2 with TRBJ2-7, with D unresolved. V was shortened by 1 base and J by 0 bases, with 7 bases between the two germline ends. The CDR3 is 14 residues long. The V gene's germline CDR1 is SGHTA and CDR2 FQGNSA.

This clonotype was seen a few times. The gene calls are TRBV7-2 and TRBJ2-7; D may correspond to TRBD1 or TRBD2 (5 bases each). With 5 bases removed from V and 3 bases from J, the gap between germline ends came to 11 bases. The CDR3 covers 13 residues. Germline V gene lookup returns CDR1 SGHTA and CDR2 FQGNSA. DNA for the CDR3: TGTGCCAGCAGCCGGGACGGACGCTACGAGCAGTACTTC. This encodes CASSRDGRYEQYF. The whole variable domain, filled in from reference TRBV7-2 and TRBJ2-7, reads GAGVSQSPSNKVTEKGKDVELRCDPISGHTALYWYRQSLGQGLEFLIYFQGNSAPDKSGLPSDRFSAERTGGSVSTLTIQRTQQEDSAVYLCASSRDGRYEQYFGPGTRLTVT.

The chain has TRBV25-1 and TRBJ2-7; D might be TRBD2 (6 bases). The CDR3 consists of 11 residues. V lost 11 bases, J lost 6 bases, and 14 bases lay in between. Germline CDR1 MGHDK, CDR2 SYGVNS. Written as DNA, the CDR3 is TGTGCCGGGGGGAAACTCGGCGAGCAGTACTTC. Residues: CAGGKLGEQYF.

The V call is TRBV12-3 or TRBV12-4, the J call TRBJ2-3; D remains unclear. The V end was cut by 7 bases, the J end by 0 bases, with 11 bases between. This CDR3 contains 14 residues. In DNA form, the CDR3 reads TGTGCCAGCACCACTGTAGCAAGCACAGATACGCAGTATTTT. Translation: CASTTVASTDTQYF.

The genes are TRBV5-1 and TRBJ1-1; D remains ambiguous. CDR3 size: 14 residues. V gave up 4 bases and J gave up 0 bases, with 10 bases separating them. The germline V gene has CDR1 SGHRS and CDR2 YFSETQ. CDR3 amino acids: CASSLEPLNTEAFF. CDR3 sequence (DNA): TGCGCCAGCAGCCTGGAACCCTTGAACACTGAAGCTTTCTTT.

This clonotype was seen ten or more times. The chain's CDR3 is CASSLGGGQYF. CDR3 nucleotides: TGTGCCAGCAGCTTAGGAGGGGGGCAGTACTTC. This chain links TRBV11-2 with TRBJ2-7, with D possibly being TRBD1 (6 bases). This CDR3 is built from 11 residues. Germline loops: CDR1 SGHAT, CDR2 FQNNGV. V was shortened by 1 base and J by 9 bases, with 7 bases between the two germline ends.

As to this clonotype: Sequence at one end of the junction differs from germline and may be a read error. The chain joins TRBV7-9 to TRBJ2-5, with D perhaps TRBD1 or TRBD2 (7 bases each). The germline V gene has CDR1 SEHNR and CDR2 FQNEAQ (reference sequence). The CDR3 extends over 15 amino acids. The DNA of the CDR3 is TGTGACAGCAGCTTAAGCGGGACAGCACAAGAGACCCAGTACTTC. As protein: CDSSLSGTAQETQYF.

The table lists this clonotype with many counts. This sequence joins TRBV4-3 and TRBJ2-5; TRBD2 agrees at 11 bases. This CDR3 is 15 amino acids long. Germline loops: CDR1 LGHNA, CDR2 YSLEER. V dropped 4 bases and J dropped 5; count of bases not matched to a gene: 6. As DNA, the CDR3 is TGCGCCAGCAGCCCGACTAGCGGGGTTTATGAGACCCAGTACTTC. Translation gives CASSPTSGVYETQYF.

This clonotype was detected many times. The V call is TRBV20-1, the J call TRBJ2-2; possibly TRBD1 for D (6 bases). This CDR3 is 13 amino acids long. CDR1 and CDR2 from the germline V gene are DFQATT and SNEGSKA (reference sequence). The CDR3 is CSSRGSNTGELFF. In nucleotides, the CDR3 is TGCAGCTCCAGGGGTTCGAACACCGGGGAGCTGTTTTTT.

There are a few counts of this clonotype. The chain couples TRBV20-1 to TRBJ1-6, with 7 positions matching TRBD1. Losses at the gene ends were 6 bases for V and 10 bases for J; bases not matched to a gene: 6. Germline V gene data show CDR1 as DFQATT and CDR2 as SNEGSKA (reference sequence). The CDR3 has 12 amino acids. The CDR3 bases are TGCAGTGCGGCAGGGGGAGACTCACCCCTCCACTTT. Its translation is CSAAGGDSPLHF.

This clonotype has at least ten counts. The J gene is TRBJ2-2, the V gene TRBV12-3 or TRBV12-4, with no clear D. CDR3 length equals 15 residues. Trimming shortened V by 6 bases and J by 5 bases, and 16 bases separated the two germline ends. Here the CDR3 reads CASSPSGRQTGELFF. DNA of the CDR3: TGTGCCAGCAGCCCCTCCGGACGGCAGACCGGGGAGCTGTTTTTT.

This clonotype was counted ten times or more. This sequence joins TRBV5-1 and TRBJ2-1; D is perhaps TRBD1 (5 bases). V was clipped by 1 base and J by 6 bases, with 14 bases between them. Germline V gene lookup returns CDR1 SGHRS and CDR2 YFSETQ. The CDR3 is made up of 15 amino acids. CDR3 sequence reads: CASSLRQSSSNEQFF. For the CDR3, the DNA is TGCGCCAGCAGCTTGCGACAGAGTAGTTCCAATGAGCAGTTCTTC.